Listed below are T cell receptor beta chains from one sample, sequenced in a study of CD8+CD57+ T cells in acquired aplastic anemia. TCRdb passed the reads through MiXCR, listing each CDR3 protein once. Among 110,000 or so distinct CDR3 sequences, 58% were seen once, and the ten largest hold roughly 30%. The specimen sequenced was sorted CD4+, CD8+, or CD8+CD57+ T cells (not recorded which) from PBMCs. These receptors all come from a human donor with aplastic anemia. The CDR3 runs from the conserved cysteine through the conserved F or W.

j_call v_call cdr3_aa
TRBJ2-3 TRBV6-1 CASITSGRVADTQYF
TRBJ2-7 TRBV24-1 CAKNRDRGYEQYF
TRBJ2-2 TRBV7-9 CASSLQHNELFF
TRBJ2-1 TRBV24-1 CATSDPTSGPSPEQFF
TRBJ2-2 TRBV7-3 CASSFGVGELFF
TRBJ2-7 TRBV19 CASSISLTPGFNEQYF
TRBJ1-1 TRBV19 CASSRQSEAFF
TRBJ2-6 TRBV15 CATSKGASGANVLTF
TRBJ1-1 TRBV4-1 CASSREVNTEAFF
TRBJ2-7 TRBV19 CASSIDEDHYEQYF
TRBJ2-7 TRBV5-1 CASSLAGTSDYEQYF
TRBJ2-7 TRBV20-1 CSANRGGEQYF
TRBJ2-5 TRBV19 CASSPTGGREETQYF
TRBJ1-1 TRBV5-1 CASSRGQGDTEAFF